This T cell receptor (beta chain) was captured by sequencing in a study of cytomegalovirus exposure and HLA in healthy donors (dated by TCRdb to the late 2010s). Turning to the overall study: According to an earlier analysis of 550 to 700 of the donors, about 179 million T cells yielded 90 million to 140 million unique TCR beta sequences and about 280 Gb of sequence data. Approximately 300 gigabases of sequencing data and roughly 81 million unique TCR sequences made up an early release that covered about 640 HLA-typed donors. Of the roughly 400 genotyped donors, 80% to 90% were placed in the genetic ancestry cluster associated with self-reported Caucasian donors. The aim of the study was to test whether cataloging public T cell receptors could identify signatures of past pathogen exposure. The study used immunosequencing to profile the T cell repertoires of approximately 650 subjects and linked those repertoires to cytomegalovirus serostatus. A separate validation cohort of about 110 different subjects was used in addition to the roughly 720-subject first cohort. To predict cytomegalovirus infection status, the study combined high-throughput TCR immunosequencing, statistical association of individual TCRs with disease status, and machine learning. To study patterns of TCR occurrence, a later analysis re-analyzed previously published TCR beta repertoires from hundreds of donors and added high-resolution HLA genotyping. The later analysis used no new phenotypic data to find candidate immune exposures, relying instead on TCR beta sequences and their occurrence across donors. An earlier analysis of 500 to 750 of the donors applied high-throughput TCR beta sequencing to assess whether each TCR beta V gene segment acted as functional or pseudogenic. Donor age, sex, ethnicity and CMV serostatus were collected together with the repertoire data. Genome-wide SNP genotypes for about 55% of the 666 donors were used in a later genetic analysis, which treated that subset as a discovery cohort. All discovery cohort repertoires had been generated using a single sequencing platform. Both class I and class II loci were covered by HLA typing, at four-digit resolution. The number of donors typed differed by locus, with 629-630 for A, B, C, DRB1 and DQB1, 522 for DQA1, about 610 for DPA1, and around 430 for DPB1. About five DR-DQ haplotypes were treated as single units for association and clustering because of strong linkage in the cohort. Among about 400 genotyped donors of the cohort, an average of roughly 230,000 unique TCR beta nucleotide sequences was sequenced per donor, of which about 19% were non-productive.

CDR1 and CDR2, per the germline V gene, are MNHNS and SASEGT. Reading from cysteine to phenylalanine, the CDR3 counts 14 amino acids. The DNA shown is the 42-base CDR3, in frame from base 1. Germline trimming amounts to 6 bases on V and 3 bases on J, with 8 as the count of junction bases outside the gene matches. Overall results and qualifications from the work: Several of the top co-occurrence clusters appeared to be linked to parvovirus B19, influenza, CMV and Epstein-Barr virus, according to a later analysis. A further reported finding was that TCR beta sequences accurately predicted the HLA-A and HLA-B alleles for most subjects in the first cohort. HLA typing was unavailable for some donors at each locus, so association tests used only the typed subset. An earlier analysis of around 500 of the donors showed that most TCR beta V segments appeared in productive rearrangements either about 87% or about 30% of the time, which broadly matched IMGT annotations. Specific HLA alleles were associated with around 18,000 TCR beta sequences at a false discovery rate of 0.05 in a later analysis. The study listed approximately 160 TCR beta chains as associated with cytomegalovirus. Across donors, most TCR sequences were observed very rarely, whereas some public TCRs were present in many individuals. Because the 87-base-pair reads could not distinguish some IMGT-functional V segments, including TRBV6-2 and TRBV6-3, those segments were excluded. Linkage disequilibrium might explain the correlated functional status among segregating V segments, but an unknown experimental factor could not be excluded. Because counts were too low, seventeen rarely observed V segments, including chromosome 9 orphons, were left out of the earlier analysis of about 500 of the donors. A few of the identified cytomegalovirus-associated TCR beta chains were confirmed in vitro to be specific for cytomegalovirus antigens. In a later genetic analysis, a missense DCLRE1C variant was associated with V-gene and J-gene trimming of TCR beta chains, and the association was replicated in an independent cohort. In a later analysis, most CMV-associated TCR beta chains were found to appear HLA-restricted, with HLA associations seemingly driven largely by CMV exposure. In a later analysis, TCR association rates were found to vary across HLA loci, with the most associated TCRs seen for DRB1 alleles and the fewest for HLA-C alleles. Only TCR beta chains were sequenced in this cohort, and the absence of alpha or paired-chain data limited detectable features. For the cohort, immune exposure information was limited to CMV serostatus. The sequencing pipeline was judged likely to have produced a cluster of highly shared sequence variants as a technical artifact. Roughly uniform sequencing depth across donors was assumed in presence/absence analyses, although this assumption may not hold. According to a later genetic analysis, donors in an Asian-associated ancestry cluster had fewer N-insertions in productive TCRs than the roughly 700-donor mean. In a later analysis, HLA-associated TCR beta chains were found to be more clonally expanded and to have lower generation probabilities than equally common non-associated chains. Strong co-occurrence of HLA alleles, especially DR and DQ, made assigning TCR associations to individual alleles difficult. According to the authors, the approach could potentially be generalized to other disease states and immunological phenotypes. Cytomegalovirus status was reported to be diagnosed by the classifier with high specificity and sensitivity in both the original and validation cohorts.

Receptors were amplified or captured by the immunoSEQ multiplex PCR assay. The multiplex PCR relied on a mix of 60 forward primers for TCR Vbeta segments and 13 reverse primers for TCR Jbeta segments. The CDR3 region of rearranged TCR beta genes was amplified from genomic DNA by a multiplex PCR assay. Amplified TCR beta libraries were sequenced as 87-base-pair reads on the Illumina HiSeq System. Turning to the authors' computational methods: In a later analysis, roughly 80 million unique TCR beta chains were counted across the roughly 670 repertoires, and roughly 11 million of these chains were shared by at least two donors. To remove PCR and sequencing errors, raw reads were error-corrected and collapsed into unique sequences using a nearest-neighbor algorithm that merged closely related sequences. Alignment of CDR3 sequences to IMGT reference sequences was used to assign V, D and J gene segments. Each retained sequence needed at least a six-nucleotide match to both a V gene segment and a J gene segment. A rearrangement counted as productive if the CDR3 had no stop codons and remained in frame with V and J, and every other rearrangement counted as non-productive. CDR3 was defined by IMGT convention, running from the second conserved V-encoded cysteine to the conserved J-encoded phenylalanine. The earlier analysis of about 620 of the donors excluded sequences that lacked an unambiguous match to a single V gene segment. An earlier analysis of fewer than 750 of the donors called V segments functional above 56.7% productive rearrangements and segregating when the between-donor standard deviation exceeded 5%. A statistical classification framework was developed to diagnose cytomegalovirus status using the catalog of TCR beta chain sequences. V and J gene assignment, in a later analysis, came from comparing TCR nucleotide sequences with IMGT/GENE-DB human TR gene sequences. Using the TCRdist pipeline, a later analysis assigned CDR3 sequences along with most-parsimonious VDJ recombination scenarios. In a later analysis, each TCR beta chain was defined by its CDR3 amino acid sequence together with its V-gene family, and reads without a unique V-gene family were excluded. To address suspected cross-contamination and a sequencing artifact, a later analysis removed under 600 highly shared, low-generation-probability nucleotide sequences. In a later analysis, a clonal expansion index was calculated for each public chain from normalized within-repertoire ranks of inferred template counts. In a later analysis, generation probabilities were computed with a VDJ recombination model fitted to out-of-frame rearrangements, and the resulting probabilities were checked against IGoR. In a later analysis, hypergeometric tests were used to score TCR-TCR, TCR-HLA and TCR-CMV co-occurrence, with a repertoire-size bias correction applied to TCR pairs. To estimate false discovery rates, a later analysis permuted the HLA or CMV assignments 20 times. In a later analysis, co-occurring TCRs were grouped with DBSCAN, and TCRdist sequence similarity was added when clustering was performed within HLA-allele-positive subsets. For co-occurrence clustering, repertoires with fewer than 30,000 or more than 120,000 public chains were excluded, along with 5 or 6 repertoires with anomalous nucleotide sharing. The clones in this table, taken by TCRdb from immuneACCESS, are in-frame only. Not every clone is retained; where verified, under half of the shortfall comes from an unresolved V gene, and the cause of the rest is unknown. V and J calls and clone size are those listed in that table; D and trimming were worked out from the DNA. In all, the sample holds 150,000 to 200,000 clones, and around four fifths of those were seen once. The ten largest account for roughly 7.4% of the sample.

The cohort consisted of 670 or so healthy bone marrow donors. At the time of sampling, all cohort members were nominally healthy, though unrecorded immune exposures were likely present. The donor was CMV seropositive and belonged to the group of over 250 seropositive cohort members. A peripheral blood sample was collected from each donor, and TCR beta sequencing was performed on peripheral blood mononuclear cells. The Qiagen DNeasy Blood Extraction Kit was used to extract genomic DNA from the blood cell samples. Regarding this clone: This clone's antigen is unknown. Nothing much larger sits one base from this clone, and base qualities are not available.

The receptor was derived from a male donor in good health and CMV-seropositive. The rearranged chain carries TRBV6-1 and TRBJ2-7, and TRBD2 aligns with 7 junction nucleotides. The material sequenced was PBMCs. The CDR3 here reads CASRVGRGVYEQYF. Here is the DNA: TGTGCCAGCAGGGTGGGACGGGGGGTCTACGAGCAGTACTTC.